Presented here are 15 T cell receptor beta chains from one specimen sequenced in a study of CD8+ T cells in alopecia areata. Stated treatment: oral pan-JAK inhibitor, 5-10 mg twice daily. Reverse transcription of extracted RNA yielded cDNA, which provided the sequencing template. Using immunoSEQ multiplex PCR, the repertoire was profiled, and TCRdb retains in-frame clones only, with some absent. The sample holds around 300,000 clones, 60% seen once. Here the sequenced sample was CD4+ T cells sorted from blood, taken at roughly week 52, from a patient treated with tofacitinib. The receptors were sampled from a human donor with alopecia areata.

This clone showed up just a few times. The chain carries TRBV12-5 and TRBJ2-5, with D maybe TRBD1 (6 bases). CDR3 length: 15 residues. V lost 1 base to trimming and J lost 2 bases, with 11 bases between them. Germline lookup yields CDR1 LGHNT and CDR2 FRNRAP. The CDR3 bases are TGTGCTAGTGGTTTGGAGGGTCAGGGGCAAGAGACCCAGTACTTC. It is translated as CASGLEGQGQETQYF.

The chain has TRBV10-3 and TRBJ2-5; 8 positions match TRBD1. CDR1 and CDR2 from the germline V gene are ENHRY and SYGVKD. This CDR3 has 14 amino acids. The V and J ends lost 5 bases and 4 bases, in that order; junction bases with no gene match: 6. The CDR3 DNA is TGTGCCATCAGTCCAGGGGGCAGGGGAGAGACCCAGTACTTC. This codes for CAISPGGRGETQYF.

This clone was detected a few times. This chain links TRBV7-9 with TRBJ2-1, with a weak D call TRBD1 (6 bases). The CDR3 consists of 14 residues. Trimming removed 7 bases from V and 3 bases from J, with 13 bases in between. CDR1 and CDR2 (germline): SEHNR, FQNEAQ (reference sequence). In DNA form, the CDR3 reads TGTGCCAGCAAGAGGCAGGGGATCTACAATGAGCAGTTCTTC. This translates into CASKRQGIYNEQFF.

The rearrangement uses TRBV7-9 and TRBJ2-5; 7 bases align to TRBD2. This CDR3 comprises 14 residues. With V trimmed by 2 bases and J by 8 bases, 8 bases remained unmatched. Per germline, CDR1 SEHNR and CDR2 FQNEAQ (reference sequence). As DNA, the CDR3 is TGTGCCAGCAGCTTACGGGACTACAAGAATACCCAGTACTTC. Its protein is CASSLRDYKNTQYF. The full variable domain, rest sourced from reference TRBV7-9 and TRBJ2-5, is DTGVSQNPRHKITKRGQNVTFRCDPISEHNRLYWYRQTLGQGPEFLTYFQNEAQLEKSRLLSDRFSAERPKGSFSTLEIQRTEQGDSAMYLCASSLRDYKNTQYFGPGTRLLVL.

A few counts support this clone. This chain uses TRBV5-4 with TRBJ1-4; D unresolved. Germline CDR1 SGHNT, CDR2 YYREEE (reference sequence). This CDR3 contains 14 residues. The V end lost 3 bases, the J end lost 7 bases, and 13 bases lay between the germline ends. The CDR3 spells CASSSPLHGEKLFF. The CDR3 DNA reads TGTGCCAGCAGCTCTCCGTTACACGGTGAAAAACTGTTTTTT.

The gene calls are TRBV29-1 and TRBJ2-7; D is perhaps TRBD1 (6 bases). The CDR3 has 15 residues. Germline CDR1 and CDR2: SQVTM and ANQGSEA. V lost 0 bases, J lost 3 bases, and 15 bases lay in between. The CDR3 region is CSVEDTGQGGYEQYF. CDR3 coding DNA: TGCAGCGTTGAAGATACGGGACAAGGCGGCTACGAGCAGTACTTC.

The chain couples TRBV13 to TRBJ1-6; 7 bases line up with TRBD1. The germline CDR1 and CDR2 sequences are PRHDT and FYEKMQ (reference sequence). With V trimmed by 0 bases and J by 8 bases, 10 bases remained unmatched. The CDR3 loop spans 17 amino acids. This chain's CDR3 is CASSLGRNRGGYSPLHF. The CDR3 region has the DNA TGTGCCAGCAGCTTAGGTCGTAACAGGGGAGGGTATTCACCCCTCCACTTT.

V is TRBV9 and J is TRBJ2-3, with TRBD1 identical over 8 bases. V dropped 0 bases and J dropped 5; count of bases not matched to a gene: 8. Germline V gene lookup returns CDR1 SGDLS and CDR2 YYNGEE. The length of the CDR3 is 16 residues. CDR3 bases: TGTGCCAGCAGCGTAGAAGCGACAGGGGTTGTAGATACGCAGTATTTT. This translates into CASSVEATGVVDTQYF.

This chain uses TRBV4-2 with TRBJ2-3, with 9 positions matching TRBD2. The CDR3 length is 12 residues. The V segment lost 4 bases and the J segment 11 bases; nucleotides outside the gene matches: 4. Germline loops: CDR1 LGHNA, CDR2 YNFKEQ. This CDR3 reads CASSPSSGEQYF. The CDR3 nucleotides read TGTGCCAGCAGCCCCTCTAGCGGGGAGCAGTATTTT.

A few counts support this clone. The V call is TRBV29-1, the J call TRBJ2-5; perhaps TRBD2 as D (7 bases). Trimming stripped 3 bases from V and 4 bases from J, with 12 bases between. Germline loops: CDR1 SQVTM, CDR2 ANQGSEA. The CDR3 consists of 13 residues. The CDR3 bases are TGCAGCGTTGAGGCGGGGGCTGGAGAGACCCAGTACTTC. As protein: CSVEAGAGETQYF.

The chain uses TRBV29-1 and TRBJ1-5; tentatively, D is TRBD1 (5 bases). CDR1 and CDR2 (germline): SQVTM, ANQGSEA. The CDR3 spans 15 residues. In DNA, the CDR3 is TGCATCCGTAGAACCCTTAGACAGACCAATCAGCCCCAGCATTTT. Residues: CIRRTLRQTNQPQHF.

V is TRBV5-6 and J is TRBJ1-1; a possible D gene is TRBD1 (5 bases). V gave up 6 bases and J gave up 5 bases, with 14 bases separating them. The CDR3 has 13 residues. Per the germline V gene, CDR1 is SGHDT and CDR2 is YYEEEE. CDR3 protein: CASNRIGGTEAFF. In DNA form, the CDR3 reads TGTGCCAGCAACCGCATCGGGGGAACTGAAGCTTTCTTT.

This chain connects TRBV29-1 to TRBJ2-7, with D uncertain. The CDR3 sequence is 13 residues long. V lost 4 bases and J lost 5, with 15 bases in between. CDR1 SQVTM and CDR2 ANQGSEA come from the germline V gene. CDR3 loop: CSVAKGRIDEQYF. For the CDR3, the DNA is TGCAGCGTTGCAAAGGGTCGCATCGACGAGCAGTACTTC.

The table lists this clone with a count of one. Here the CDR3 DNA reads TGCAGCGTTGTTTGGGACAACTATGGCTACACCTTC. Translating gives CSVVWDNYGYTF. This sequence joins TRBV29-1 and TRBJ1-2; weak D call: TRBD1 (5 bases). Between the trimmed V and J ends, which lost 4 bases and 2 bases, there was a span of 8 bases. The CDR3 is 12 residues long. Germline V gene sequence: CDR1 SQVTM, CDR2 ANQGSEA.

The table lists this clone with a few counts. This sample includes further DNA sequences coding for the same CDR3. The rearrangement joins TRBV19 to TRBJ2-7; 7 nucleotides line up with TRBD2. Germline V gene data show CDR1 as LNHDA and CDR2 as SQIVND (reference sequence). Germline trimming cut 5 bases from V and 2 bases from J; bases unmatched to any gene: 3. The CDR3 has 13 amino acids. The CDR3: CASSFGRAYEQYF. The CDR3 nucleotides read TGTGCCAGTAGTTTTGGGAGGGCCTACGAGCAGTACTTC.